Below, one TCR beta chain is given with its context. This record belongs to a study of blood T cell repertoires in COVID-19. Trimming cost V 0 bases and J 6 bases, with 11 bases left between them. The CDR3 runs to 14 residues. Germline loops: CDR1 LNHDA, CDR2 SQIVND (reference sequence). Profiled with immunoSEQ multiplex PCR; TCRdb holds only in-frame clones, not every one. The sample includes about 380,000 clones, about 85% of them seen just once. This TCR was recovered from a woman aged 18-35 years with acute or convalescent COVID-19. The rearrangement links TRBV19 to TRBJ1-2; D possibly corresponds to TRBD1 (5 bases). Sequenced: peripheral blood. The DNA for the CDR3 is TGTGCCAGTAGTATAGAAGGCAGGGCGGATGGCTACACCTTC. Its translation is CASSIEGRADGYTF.